This TCR beta chain came from a study of T cell repertoires in cytomegalovirus infection. Study summary: Both CMV infection and a matching HLA type were indicated by public TCR beta signatures. Study outcomes and limitations: The ex vivo response showed dominance by HLA-C-restricted CMV-specific TCR beta clonotypes.

Germline V gene sequence: CDR1 LGHDT, CDR2 YNNKEL (reference sequence). CDR3 size: 15 residues. Trimming cost V 4 bases and J 0 bases; bases outside gene matches: 5. TCRdb fed the reads into MiXCR, producing one record per CDR3 protein. The sample consists of a few hundred thousand distinct CDR3 sequences, 15% to 20% of them appearing once. Comments on this clonotype: Its antigen is unknown.

The sample taken for sequencing was PBMCs. The V gene is TRBV3-1, the J gene TRBJ1-1; 7 bases line up with TRBD1. The clonotype originates from a human donor in good health (CMV status not recorded). Some clones in this sample may be carry-over from other donors' samples. CDR3 sequence reads: CASSRPGQLNTEAFF. The CDR3 region has the DNA TGTGCCAGCAGCCGACCGGGACAGCTGAACACTGAAGCTTTCTTT.